This T cell receptor beta chain derives from a study of shared clonotypes between healthy human individuals. Study as a whole: Donors had three CD4 naive, three CD4 memory, two CD8 naive and one CD8 memory plate apiece.

CD45RO-negative cells were positively selected for CCR7, leaving out terminally differentiated effector memory CD45RA+ cells. The CDR3 covers 12 residues. Germline V gene lookup returns CDR1 LNHDA and CDR2 SQIVND (reference sequence). V lost 8 bases to trimming and J lost 4 bases, with 12 bases between them. Deep-level running was used for the assay. Profiling relied on immunoSEQ multiplex PCR, and the TCRdb table lists in-frame clones only, not all of them. The table records some 2 million clones, about 95% of them present only once. The chain joins TRBV19 to TRBJ2-7; no definite D call. This receptor was obtained from a man aged 18 to 29 in good health. Material: naive CD8+ T cells sorted from blood. The chain's CDR3 is CASGVWGYEQYF. Written as DNA, the CDR3 is TGTGCCAGTGGGGTCTGGGGTTACGAGCAGTACTTC.